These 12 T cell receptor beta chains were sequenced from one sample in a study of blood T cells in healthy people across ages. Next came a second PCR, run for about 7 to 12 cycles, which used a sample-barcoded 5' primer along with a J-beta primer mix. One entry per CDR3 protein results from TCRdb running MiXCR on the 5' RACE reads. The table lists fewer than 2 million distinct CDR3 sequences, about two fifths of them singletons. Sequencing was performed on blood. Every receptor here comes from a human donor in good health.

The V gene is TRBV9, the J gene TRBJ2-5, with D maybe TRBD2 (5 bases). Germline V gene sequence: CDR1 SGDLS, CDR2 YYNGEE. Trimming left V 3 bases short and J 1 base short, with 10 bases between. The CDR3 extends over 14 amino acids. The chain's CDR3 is CASSGREPQETQYF. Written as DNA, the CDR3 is TGTGCCAGCAGCGGACGGGAACCCCAAGAGACCCAGTACTTC. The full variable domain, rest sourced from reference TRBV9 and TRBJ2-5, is DSGVTQTPKHLITATGQRVTLRCSPRSGDLSVYWYQQSLDQGLQFLIQYYNGEERAKGNILERFSAQQFPDLHSELNLSSLELGDSALYFCASSGREPQETQYFGPGTRLLVL.

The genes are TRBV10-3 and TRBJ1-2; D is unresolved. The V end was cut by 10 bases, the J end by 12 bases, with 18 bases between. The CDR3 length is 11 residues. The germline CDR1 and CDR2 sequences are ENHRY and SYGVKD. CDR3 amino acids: CATRTTALHTF. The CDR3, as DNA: TGTGCCACCCGTACTACGGCTCTTCACACCTTC.

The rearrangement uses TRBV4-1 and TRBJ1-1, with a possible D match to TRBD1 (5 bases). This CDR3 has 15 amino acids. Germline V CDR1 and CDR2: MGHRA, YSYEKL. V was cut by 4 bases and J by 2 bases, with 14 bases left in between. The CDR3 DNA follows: TGCGCCAGCAGCCCCGGGGCGGGACCTAACACTGAAGCTTTCTTT. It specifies CASSPGAGPNTEAFF.

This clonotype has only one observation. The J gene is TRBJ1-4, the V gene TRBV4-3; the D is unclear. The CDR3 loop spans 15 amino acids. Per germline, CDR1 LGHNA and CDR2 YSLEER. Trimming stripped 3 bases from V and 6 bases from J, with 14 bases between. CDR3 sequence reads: CASSQLWRDHEKLFF. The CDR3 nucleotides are TGCGCCAGCAGCCAGTTATGGAGAGACCATGAAAAACTGTTTTTT.

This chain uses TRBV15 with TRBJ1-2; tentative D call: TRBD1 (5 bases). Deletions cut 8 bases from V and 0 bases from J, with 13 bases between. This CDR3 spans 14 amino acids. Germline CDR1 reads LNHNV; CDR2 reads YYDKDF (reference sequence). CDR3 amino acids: CATRKGLANYGYTF. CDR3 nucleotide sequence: TGTGCCACCCGAAAGGGGCTCGCTAACTATGGCTACACCTTC.

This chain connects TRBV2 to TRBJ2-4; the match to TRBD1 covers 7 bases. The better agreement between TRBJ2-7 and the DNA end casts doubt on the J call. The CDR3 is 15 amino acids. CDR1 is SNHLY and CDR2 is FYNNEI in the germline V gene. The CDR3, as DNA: TGTGCCAGCAGTAGGGGGACAGCCAGGGTCCACGAGCAGTACTTC. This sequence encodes CASSRGTARVHEQYF.

The CDR3 DNA reads as TGTGCCAGCAGCTTAGGAGCGGGGCAGAACACTGAAGCTTTCTTT. It yields the protein CASSLGAGQNTEAFF. The chain employs TRBV11-2 and TRBJ1-1, with TRBD1 as a possible D gene (5 bases). Trimming stripped 1 base from V and 1 base from J, with 10 bases between. The CDR3 has 15 amino acids. CDR1 and CDR2 from the germline V gene are SGHAT and FQNNGV. The whole variable domain, filled in from reference TRBV11-2 and TRBJ1-1, reads EAGVAQSPRYKIIEKRQSVAFWCNPISGHATLYWYQQILGQGPKLLIQFQNNGVVDDSQLPKDRFSAERLKGVDSTLKIQPAKLEDSAVYLCASSLGAGQNTEAFFGQGTRLTVV.

CDR3 loop: CASSQSGDRYSNQPQHF. CDR3 DNA: TGTGCCAGCAGCCAATCGGGGGACAGATATAGCAATCAGCCCCAGCATTTT. The chain is built from TRBV16 and TRBJ1-5; 7 bases align to TRBD1. J was trimmed by 0 bases and V by 0 bases; bases with no gene match: 5. The CDR3 has 17 amino acids. The germline CDR1 and CDR2 sequences are KGHSY and FQNENV.

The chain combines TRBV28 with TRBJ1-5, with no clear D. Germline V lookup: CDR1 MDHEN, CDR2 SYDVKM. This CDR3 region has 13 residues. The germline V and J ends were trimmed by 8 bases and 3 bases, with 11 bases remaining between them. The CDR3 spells CASLERVNQPQHF. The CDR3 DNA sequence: TGTGCCAGCCTTGAGAGGGTCAATCAGCCCCAGCATTTT.

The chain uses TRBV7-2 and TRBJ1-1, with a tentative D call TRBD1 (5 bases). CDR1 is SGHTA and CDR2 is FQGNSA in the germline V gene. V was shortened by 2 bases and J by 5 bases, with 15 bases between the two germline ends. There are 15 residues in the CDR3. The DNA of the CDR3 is TGTGCCAGCAGCTTACAGGGATGGGGTCGGACTGAAGCTTTCTTT. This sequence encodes CASSLQGWGRTEAFF.

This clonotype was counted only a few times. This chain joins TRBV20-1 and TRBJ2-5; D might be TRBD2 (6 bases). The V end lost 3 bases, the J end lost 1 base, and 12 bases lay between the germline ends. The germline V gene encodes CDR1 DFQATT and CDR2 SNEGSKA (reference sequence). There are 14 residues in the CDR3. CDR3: CSARGGGRQETQYF. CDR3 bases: TGCAGTGCTAGGGGGGGTGGCCGCCAAGAGACCCAGTACTTC.

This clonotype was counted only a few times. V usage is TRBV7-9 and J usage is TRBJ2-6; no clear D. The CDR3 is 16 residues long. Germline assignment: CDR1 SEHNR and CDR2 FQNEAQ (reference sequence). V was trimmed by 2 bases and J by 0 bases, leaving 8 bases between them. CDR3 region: CASSLIVSSGANVLTF. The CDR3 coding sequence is TGTGCCAGCAGCTTAATAGTCAGCTCTGGGGCCAACGTCCTGACTTTC.